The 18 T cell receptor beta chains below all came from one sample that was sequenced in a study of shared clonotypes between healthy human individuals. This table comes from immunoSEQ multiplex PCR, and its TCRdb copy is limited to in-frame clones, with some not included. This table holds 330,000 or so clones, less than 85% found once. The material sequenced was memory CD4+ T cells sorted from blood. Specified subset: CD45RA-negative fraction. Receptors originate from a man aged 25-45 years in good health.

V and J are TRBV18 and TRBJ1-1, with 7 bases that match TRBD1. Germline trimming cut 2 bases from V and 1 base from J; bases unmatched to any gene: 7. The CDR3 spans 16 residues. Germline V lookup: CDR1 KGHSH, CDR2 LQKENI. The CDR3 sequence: CASSPRNRGWNTEAFF. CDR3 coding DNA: TGTGCCAGCTCACCAAGAAACAGGGGTTGGAACACTGAAGCTTTCTTT.

CDR3 loop: CASGLNQETQYF. The CDR3 DNA reads TGCGCCAGCGGTCTGAACCAAGAGACCCAGTACTTC. V usage is TRBV5-1 and J usage is TRBJ2-5; D remains unclear. The germline V gene has CDR1 SGHRS and CDR2 YFSETQ. Trimming pared 7 bases from V and 0 bases from J, leaving 7 bases between. This CDR3 is built from 12 residues.

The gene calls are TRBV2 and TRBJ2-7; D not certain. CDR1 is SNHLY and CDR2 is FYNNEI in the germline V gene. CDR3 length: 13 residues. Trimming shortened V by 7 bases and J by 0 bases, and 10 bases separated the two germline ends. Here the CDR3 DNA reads TGTGCCAGCAAGCTGGATCGCTCCTACGAGCAGTACTTC. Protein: CASKLDRSYEQYF.

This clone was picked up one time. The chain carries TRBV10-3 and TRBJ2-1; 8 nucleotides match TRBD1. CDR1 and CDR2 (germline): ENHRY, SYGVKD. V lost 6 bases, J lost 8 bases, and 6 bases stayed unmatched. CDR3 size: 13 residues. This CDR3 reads CAIRGETGDEQFF. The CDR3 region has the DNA TGTGCCATCAGGGGGGAGACAGGGGATGAGCAGTTCTTC.

CDR3 in DNA: TGCGCCAGCAGCCAAGGAAGTAGGGTCTACAATGAGCAGTTCTTC. Translating it yields CASSQGSRVYNEQFF. This rearrangement joins TRBV4-1 to TRBJ2-1; no definite D call. This CDR3 has 15 residues. V lost 1 base to trimming and J lost 3 bases, with 10 bases between them. Germline CDR1 MGHRA, CDR2 YSYEKL.

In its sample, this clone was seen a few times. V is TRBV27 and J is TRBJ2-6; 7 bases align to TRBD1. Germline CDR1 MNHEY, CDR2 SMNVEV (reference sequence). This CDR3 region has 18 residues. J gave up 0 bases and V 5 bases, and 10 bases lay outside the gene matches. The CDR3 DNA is TGTGCCAGCAGTCAATCGAGGGGGCTGGGCTCTGGGGCCAACGTCCTGACTTTC. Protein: CASSQSRGLGSGANVLTF.

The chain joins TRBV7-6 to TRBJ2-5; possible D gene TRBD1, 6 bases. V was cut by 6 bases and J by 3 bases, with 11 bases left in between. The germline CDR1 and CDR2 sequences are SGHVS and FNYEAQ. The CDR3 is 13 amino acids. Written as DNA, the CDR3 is TGTGCCAGCAGTACCGGGACAAAAGAGACCCAGTACTTC. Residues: CASSTGTKETQYF.

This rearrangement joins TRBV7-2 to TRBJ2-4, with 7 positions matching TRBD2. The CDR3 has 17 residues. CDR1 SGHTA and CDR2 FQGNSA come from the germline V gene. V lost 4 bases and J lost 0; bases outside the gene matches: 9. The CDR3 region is CASSSRGSGVAKNIQYF. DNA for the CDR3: TGTGCCAGCAGCTCCCGCGGGAGCGGAGTAGCCAAAAACATTCAGTACTTC.

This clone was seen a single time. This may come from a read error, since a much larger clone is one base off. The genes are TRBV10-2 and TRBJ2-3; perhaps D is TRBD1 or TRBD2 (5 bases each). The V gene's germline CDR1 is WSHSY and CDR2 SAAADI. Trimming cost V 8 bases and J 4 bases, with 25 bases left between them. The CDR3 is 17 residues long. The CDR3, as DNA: TGCGCCAGCTTTGCGGAAGGGACGACCGATAGCGCAGATACGCAGTATTTT. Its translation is CASFAEGTTDSADTQYF.

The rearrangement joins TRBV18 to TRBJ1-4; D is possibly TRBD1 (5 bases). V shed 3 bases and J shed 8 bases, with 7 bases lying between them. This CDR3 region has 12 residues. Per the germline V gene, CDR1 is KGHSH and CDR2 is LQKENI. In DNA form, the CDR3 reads TGTGCCAGCTCACCGGACACCGAAAAACTGTTTTTT. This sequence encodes CASSPDTEKLFF.

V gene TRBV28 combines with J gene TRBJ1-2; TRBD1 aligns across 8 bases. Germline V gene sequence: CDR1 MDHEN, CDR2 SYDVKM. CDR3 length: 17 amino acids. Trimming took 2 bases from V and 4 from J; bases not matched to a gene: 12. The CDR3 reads CASSLGGGQGGSYGYTF. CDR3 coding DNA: TGTGCCAGCAGTTTAGGGGGAGGACAGGGAGGTTCCTATGGCTACACCTTC.

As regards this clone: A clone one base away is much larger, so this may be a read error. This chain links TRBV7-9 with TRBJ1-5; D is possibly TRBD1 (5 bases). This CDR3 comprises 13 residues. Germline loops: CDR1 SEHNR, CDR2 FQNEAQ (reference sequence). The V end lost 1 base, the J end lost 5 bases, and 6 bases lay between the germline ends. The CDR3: CASSLVGDQPQHF. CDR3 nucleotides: TGTGCCAGCAGCTTAGTGGGGGATCAGCCCCAGCATTTT.

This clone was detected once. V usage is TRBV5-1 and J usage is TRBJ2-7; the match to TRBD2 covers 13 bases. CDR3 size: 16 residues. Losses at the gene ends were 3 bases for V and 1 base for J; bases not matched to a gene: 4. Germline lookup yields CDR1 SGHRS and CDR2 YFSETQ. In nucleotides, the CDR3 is TGCGCCAGCAGCTACGGACTAGCGGGAGTGTCCTACGAGCAGTACTTC. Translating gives CASSYGLAGVSYEQYF.

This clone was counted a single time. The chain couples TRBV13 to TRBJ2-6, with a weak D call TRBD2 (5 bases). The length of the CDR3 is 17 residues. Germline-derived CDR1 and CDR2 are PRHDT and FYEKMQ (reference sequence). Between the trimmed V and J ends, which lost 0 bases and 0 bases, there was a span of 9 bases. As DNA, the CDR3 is TGTGCCAGCAGCTTAGGACGAGGGAGCTCTGGGGCCAACGTCCTGACTTTC. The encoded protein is CASSLGRGSSGANVLTF.

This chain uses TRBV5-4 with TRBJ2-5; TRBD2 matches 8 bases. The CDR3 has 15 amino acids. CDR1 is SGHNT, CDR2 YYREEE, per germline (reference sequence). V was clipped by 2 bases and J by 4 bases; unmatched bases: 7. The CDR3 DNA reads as TGTGCCAGCAGCTTTGGACTAGCAGAGGGAGAGACCCAGTACTTC. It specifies CASSFGLAEGETQYF.

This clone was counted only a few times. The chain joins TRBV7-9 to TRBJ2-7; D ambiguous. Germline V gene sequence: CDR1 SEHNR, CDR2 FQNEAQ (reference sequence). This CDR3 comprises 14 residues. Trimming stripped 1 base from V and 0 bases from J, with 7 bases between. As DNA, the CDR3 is TGTGCCAGCAGCTTAGGGGCAGGCTCCTACGAGCAGTACTTC. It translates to CASSLGAGSYEQYF.

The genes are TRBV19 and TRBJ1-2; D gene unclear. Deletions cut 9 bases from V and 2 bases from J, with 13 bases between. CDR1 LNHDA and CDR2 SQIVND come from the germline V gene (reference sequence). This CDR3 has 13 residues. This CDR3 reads CASTRGDNYGYTF. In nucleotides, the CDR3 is TGTGCCAGCACCCGGGGAGACAACTATGGCTACACCTTC.

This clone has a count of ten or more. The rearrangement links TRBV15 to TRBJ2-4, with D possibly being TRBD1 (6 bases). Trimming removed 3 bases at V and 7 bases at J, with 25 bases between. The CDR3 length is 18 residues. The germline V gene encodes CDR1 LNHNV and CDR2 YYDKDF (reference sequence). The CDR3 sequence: CATSSEQGSSSGVNIQYF. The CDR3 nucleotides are TGTGCCACCAGCAGCGAACAGGGCTCTTCTTCTGGGGTGAACATTCAGTACTTC. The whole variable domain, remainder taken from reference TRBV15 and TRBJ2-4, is DAMVIQNPRYQVTQFGKPVTLSCSQTLNHNVMYWYQQKSSQAPKLLFHYYDKDFNNEADTPDNFQSRRPNTSFCFLDIRSPGLGDTAMYLCATSSEQGSSSGVNIQYFGAGTRLSVL.